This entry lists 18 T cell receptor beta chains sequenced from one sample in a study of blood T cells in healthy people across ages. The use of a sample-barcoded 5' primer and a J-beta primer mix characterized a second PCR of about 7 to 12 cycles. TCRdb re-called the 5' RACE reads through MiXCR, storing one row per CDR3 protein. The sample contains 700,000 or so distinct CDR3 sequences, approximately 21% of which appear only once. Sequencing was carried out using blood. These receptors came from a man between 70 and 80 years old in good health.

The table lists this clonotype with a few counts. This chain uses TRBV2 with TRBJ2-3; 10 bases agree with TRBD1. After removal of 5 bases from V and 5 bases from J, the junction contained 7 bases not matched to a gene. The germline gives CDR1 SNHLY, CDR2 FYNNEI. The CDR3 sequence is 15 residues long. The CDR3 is CASSYDRGPRDTQYF. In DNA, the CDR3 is TGTGCCAGCAGTTATGACAGGGGGCCGAGAGATACGCAGTATTTT.

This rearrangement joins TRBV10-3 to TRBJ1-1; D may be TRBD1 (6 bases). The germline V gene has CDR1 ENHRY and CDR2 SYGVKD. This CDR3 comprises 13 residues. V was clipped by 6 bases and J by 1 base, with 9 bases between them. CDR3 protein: CAIRRQANTEAFF. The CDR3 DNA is TGTGCCATCAGGAGACAGGCGAACACTGAAGCTTTCTTT.

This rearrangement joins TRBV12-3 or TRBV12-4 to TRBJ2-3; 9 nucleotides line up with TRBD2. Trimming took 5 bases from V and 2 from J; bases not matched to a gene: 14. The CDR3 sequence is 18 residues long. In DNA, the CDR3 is TGTGCCAGCAGTCGCCGAAGATTAGCGGGGGATAACACAGATACGCAGTATTTT. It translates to CASSRRRLAGDNTDTQYF.

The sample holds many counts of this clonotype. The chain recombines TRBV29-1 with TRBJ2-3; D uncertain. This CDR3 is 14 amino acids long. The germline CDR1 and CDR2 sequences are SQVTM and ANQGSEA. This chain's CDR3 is CSLKRVQITDTQYF. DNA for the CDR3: TGCTCTCTAAAAAGGGTCCAGATCACAGATACGCAGTATTTT.

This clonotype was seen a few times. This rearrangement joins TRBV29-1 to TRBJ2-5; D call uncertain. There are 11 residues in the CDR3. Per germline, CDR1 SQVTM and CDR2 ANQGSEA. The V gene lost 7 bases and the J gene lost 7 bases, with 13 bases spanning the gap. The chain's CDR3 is CSAQAPGTQYF. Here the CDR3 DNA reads TGCAGCGCTCAAGCCCCTGGGACCCAGTACTTC.

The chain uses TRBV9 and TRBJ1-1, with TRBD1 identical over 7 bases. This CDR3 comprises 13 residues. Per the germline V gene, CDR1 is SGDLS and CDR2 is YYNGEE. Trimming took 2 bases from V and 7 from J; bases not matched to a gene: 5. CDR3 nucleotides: TGTGCCAGCAGCGTTGGGGGACAGAATGAAGCTTTCTTT. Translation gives CASSVGGQNEAFF.

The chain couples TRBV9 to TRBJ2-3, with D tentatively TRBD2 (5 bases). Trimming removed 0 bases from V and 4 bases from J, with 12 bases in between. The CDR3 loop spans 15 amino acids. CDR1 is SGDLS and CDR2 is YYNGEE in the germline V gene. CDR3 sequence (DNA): TGTGCCAGCAGCGTAGAGGGAGATTGGCCAGATACGCAGTATTTT. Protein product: CASSVEGDWPDTQYF.

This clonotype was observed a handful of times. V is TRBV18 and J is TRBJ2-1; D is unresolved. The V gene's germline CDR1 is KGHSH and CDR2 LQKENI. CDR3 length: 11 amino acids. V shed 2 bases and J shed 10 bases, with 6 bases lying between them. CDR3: CASSPGPEQFF. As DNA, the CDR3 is TGTGCCAGCTCACCAGGTCCAGAGCAGTTCTTC.

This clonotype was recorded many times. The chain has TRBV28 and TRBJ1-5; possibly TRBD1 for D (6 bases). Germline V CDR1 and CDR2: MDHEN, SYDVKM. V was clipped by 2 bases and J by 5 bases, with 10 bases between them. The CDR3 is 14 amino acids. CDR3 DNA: TGTGCCAGCAGTTTAGGGGACACCCATCAGCCCCAGCATTTT. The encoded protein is CASSLGDTHQPQHF.

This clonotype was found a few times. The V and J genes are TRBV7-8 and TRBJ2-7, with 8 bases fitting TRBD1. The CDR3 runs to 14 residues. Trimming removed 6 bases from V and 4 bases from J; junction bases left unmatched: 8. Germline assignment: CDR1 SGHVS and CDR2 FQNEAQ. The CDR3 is CASSSGTGGYEQYV. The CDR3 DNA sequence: TGTGCCAGCAGTTCCGGGACAGGCGGGTACGAGCAGTACGTC.

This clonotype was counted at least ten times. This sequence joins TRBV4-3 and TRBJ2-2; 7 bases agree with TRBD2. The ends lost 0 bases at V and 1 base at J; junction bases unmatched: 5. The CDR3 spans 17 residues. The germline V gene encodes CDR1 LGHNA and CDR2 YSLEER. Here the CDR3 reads CASSQDTGTMNTGELFF. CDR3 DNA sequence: TGCGCCAGCAGCCAAGATACGGGGACTATGAACACCGGGGAGCTGTTTTTT.

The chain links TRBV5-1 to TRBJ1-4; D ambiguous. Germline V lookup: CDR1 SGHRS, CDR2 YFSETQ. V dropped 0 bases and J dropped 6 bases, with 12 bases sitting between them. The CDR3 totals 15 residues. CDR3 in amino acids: CASSLGSAADEKLFF. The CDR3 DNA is TGCGCCAGCAGCTTGGGGTCGGCAGCTGATGAAAAACTGTTTTTT.

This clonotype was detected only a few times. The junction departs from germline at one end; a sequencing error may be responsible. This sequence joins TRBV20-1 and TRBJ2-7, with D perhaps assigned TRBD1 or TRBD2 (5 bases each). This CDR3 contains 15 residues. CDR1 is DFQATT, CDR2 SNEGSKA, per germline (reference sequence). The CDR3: CGADLTGLMNYEQYF. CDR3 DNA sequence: TGCGGTGCTGACCTAACGGGGCTCATGAACTACGAGCAGTACTTC.

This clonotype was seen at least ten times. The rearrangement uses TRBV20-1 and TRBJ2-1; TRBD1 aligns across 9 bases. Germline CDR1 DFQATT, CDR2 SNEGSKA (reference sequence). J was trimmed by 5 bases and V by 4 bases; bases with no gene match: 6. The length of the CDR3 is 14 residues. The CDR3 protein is CSANTGGKHNEQFF. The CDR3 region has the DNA TGCAGTGCTAACACAGGGGGCAAGCACAATGAGCAGTTCTTC.

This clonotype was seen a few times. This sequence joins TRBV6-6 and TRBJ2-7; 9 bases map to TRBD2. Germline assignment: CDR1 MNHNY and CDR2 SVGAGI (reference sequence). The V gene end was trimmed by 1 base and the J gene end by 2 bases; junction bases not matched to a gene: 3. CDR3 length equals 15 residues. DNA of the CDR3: TGTGCCAGCAGTTACTTGGTAGCGGGGGCCTACGAGCAGTACTTC. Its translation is CASSYLVAGAYEQYF.

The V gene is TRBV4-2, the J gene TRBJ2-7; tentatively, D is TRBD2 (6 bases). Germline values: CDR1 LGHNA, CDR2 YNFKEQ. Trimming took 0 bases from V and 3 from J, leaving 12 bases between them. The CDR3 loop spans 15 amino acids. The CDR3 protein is CASSQDSGAGYEQYF. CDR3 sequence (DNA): TGTGCCAGCAGCCAAGATTCGGGAGCGGGCTACGAGCAGTACTTC.

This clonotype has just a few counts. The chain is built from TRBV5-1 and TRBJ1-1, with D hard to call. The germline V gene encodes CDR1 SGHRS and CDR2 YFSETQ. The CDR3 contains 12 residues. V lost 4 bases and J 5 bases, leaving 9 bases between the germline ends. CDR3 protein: CASSILGTEAFF. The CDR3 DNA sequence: TGCGCCAGCAGCATATTGGGGACTGAAGCTTTCTTT.

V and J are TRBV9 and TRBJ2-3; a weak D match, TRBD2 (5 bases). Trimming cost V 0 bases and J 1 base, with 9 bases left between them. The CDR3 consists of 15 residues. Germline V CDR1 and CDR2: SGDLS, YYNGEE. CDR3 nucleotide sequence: TGTGCCAGCAGCGTAGTCGGTAGCGGCACAGATACGCAGTATTTT. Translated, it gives CASSVVGSGTDTQYF.